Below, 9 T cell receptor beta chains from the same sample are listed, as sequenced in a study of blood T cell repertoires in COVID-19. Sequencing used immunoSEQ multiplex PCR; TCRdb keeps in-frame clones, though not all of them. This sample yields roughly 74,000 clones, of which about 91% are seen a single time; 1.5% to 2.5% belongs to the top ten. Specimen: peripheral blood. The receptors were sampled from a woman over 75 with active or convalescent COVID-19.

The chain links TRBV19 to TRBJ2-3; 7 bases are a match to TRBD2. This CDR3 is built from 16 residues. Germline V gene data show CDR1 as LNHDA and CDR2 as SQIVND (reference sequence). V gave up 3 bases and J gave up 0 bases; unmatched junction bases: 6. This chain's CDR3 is CASSIRSSGSTDTQYF. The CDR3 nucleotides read TGTGCCAGTAGTATTAGGTCTAGCGGAAGCACAGATACGCAGTATTTT.

CDR3 loop: CASSPRTSGRNTGELFF. The CDR3 DNA follows: TGTGCCAGCTCACCGCGGACTAGCGGGAGGAACACCGGGGAGCTGTTTTTT. This chain connects TRBV18 to TRBJ2-2; TRBD2 matches 13 bases. The CDR3 contains 17 residues. CDR1 and CDR2 from the germline V gene are KGHSH and LQKENI. The trim removed 3 bases at V and 1 base at J, leaving 2 bases unmatched. The variable domain in full, completed from reference TRBV18 and TRBJ2-2, reads NAGVMQNPRHLVRRRGQEARLRCSPMKGHSHVYWYRQLPEEGLKFMVYLQKENIIDESGMPKERFSAEFPKEGPSILRIQQVVRGDSAAYFCASSPRTSGRNTGELFFGEGSRLTVL.

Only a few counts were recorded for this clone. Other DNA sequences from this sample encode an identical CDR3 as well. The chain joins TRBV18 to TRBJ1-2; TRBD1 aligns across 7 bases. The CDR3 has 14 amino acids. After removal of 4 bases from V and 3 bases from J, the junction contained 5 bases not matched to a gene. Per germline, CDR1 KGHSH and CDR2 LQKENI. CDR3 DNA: TGTGCCAGCTCACTTACAGGGGTGGACTATGGCTACACCTTC. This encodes CASSLTGVDYGYTF.

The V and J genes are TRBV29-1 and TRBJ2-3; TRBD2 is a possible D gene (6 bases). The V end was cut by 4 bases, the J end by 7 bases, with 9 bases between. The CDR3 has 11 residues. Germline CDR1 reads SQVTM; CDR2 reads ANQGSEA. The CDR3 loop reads CSVVGDYTQYF. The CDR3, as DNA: TGCAGCGTTGTGGGGGACTATACGCAGTATTTT.

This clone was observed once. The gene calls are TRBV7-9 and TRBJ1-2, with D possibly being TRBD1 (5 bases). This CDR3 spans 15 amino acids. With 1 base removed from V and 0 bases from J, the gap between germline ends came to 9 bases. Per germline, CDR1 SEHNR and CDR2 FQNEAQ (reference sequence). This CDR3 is CASSLVTEANYGYTF. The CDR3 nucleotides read TGTGCCAGCAGCTTAGTGACAGAAGCTAACTATGGCTACACCTTC. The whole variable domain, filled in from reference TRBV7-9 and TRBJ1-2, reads DTGVSQNPRHKITKRGQNVTFRCDPISEHNRLYWYRQTLGQGPEFLTYFQNEAQLEKSRLLSDRFSAERPKGSFSTLEIQRTEQGDSAMYLCASSLVTEANYGYTFGSGTRLTVV.

CDR3 nucleotide sequence: TGTGCCAGCAGACTTATGGACAGGGGGAACACTGAAGCTTTCTTT. This sequence encodes CASRLMDRGNTEAFF. The chain has TRBV7-6 and TRBJ1-1; 9 bases fit TRBD1. The CDR3 covers 15 residues. Germline V gives CDR1 SGHVS, CDR2 FNYEAQ. J lost 1 base, V lost 6 bases, and 6 bases had no gene match.

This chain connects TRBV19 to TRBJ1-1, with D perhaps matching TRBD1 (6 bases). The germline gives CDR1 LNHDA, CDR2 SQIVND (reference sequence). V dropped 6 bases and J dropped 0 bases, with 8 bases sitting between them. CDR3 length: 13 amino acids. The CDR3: CASRDRLNTEAFF. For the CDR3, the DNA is TGTGCCAGTAGGGACAGATTGAACACTGAAGCTTTCTTT.

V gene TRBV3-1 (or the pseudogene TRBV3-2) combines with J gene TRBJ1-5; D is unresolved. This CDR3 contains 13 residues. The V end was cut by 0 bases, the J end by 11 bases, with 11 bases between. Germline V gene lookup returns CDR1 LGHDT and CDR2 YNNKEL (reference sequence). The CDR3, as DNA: TGTGCCAGCAGCCAAGATCCCGCAGCGGCCCAGCATTTT. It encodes CASSQDPAAAQHF.

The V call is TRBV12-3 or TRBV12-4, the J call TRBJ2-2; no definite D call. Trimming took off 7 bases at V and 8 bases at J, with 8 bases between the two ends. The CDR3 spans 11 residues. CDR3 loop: CASTTRGELFF. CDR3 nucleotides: TGTGCCAGCACCACCCGGGGGGAGCTGTTTTTT.